Below are 19 T cell receptor beta chains sequenced from a single sample in a study of cytomegalovirus exposure and HLA in healthy donors. It was with 60 Vbeta and 13 Jbeta primers that the PCR ran. Generated by immunoSEQ multiplex PCR, the TCRdb table keeps only in-frame clones and is missing some. Of some 150,000 clones listed, 55% to 70% are singletons. Sequenced input: PBMCs. The receptors stem from a woman aged 60-70 years in good health and CMV-seropositive.

The V and J genes are TRBV7-6 and TRBJ2-3; the match to TRBD1 covers 7 bases. Germline V gene lookup returns CDR1 SGHVS and CDR2 FNYEAQ. This CDR3 is 16 amino acids long. Trimming removed 5 bases from V and 2 bases from J; junction bases left unmatched: 10. The DNA for the CDR3 is TGTGCCAGCAGCCCACAGGGGACACTTAACACAGATACGCAGTATTTT. Amino acids: CASSPQGTLNTDTQYF.

The V call is TRBV28, the J call TRBJ1-2; D unclear. From germline, CDR1 is MDHEN and CDR2 SYDVKM. Trimming left V 3 bases short and J 7 bases short, with 18 bases between. This CDR3 has 15 residues. CDR3 in DNA: TGTGCCAGCAGTTTTCATACGAGGAGGCTAATTGGCTACACCTTC. This encodes CASSFHTRRLIGYTF.

This clone was seen a handful of times. The genes are TRBV7-6 and TRBJ2-1; 8 bases map to TRBD2. The CDR3 is 16 residues long. Germline CDR1 is SGHVS and CDR2 is FNYEAQ. Trimming cost V 5 bases and J 6 bases; bases outside gene matches: 12. The CDR3 sequence: CASSPRAGGLGNEQFF. In DNA, the CDR3 is TGTGCCAGCAGCCCGCGGGCGGGGGGATTGGGCAATGAGCAGTTCTTC.

The chain couples TRBV30 to TRBJ1-4, with a possible D match to TRBD1 (6 bases). The V gene's germline CDR1 is GTSNPN and CDR2 SVGIG (reference sequence). CDR3 length: 11 residues. CDR3 in DNA: TGTGGGACAGCAACTAATGAAAAACTGTTTTTT. Residues: CGTATNEKLFF.

A few counts support this clone. The V and J genes are TRBV7-2 and TRBJ1-1; 7 nucleotides match TRBD1. This CDR3 is built from 13 residues. Germline CDR1 and CDR2: SGHTA and FQGNSA. Unmatched junction bases numbered 2, after V lost 4 bases and J lost 3 bases. The chain's CDR3 is CASSSTGHTEAFF. For the CDR3, the DNA is TGTGCCAGCAGCTCGACAGGGCACACTGAAGCTTTCTTT.

The chain carries TRBV28 and TRBJ1-4, with 7 bases aligning to TRBD1. The CDR3 is made up of 14 amino acids. Germline loops: CDR1 MDHEN, CDR2 SYDVKM. V lost 5 bases to trimming and J lost 7 bases; unmatched junction nucleotides: 7. Here the CDR3 DNA reads TGTGCCAGCAGTGGACAGGCCGGCCGTGAAAAACTGTTTTTT. This gives the protein CASSGQAGREKLFF.

This chain links TRBV28 with TRBJ2-1; TRBD2 might be the D (6 bases). CDR3 length: 17 amino acids. With 3 bases removed from V and 1 base from J, the gap between germline ends came to 16 bases. Germline CDR1 is MDHEN and CDR2 is SYDVKM. CDR3 nucleotide sequence: TGTGCCAGCAGTTTCGGTTCGCGGGGTGAATCCTACAATGAGCAGTTCTTC. Protein: CASSFGSRGESYNEQFF.

This clone was observed a handful of times. This chain links TRBV2 with TRBJ2-1; 8 bases are shared with TRBD1. J lost 7 bases, V lost 4 bases, and 6 bases had no gene match. Per germline, CDR1 SNHLY and CDR2 FYNNEI. The CDR3 spans 14 residues. The CDR3 region is CASSGAGGRNEQFF. The DNA of the CDR3 is TGTGCCAGCAGTGGGGCAGGGGGCCGAAATGAGCAGTTCTTC.

As for this clone: Other DNA sequences within the sample encode an identical CDR3. This chain links TRBV11-2 with TRBJ1-1, with D perhaps TRBD1 (6 bases). The germline CDR1 and CDR2 sequences are SGHAT and FQNNGV. V gave up 0 bases and J gave up 5 bases, with 10 bases separating them. The CDR3 length is 14 residues. In nucleotides, the CDR3 is TGTGCCAGCAGCTTAGAAGGGGGAGTGACTGAAGCTTTCTTT. Its translation: CASSLEGGVTEAFF.

The chain combines TRBV19 with TRBJ1-6, with D uncertain. Trimming stripped 9 bases from V and 6 bases from J, with 12 bases between. The CDR3 totals 13 residues. Germline CDR1 reads LNHDA; CDR2 reads SQIVND (reference sequence). The CDR3 region is CASRSQVNSPLHF. CDR3 DNA sequence: TGTGCCAGCAGGTCGCAGGTTAATTCACCCCTCCACTTT.

The rearrangement uses TRBV7-2 and TRBJ2-3; the D gene is possibly TRBD2 (6 bases). Germline assignment: CDR1 SGHTA and CDR2 FQGNSA. CDR3 length equals 14 residues. Trimming pared 4 bases from V and 2 bases from J, leaving 10 bases between. This CDR3 reads CASSSDYNTDTQYF. In DNA, the CDR3 is TGTGCCAGCAGCTCGGACTATAACACAGATACGCAGTATTTT.

This chain connects TRBV28 to TRBJ1-1, with a tentative D call TRBD1 (5 bases). With 6 bases removed from V and 3 bases from J, the gap between germline ends came to 20 bases. This CDR3 is 16 amino acids long. Germline V gives CDR1 MDHEN, CDR2 SYDVKM. The CDR3 sequence: CASSSPGLRRYTEAFF. CDR3 nucleotides: TGTGCCAGCAGCTCGCCGGGACTTCGACGGTACACTGAAGCTTTCTTT.

This clone was recorded once. This CDR3 is CASSRTSGYTDTQYF. CDR3 sequence (DNA): TGTGCCAGCTCACGGACTAGCGGGTACACAGATACGCAGTATTTT. The chain recombines TRBV18 with TRBJ2-3, with 11 bases matching TRBD2. CDR1 and CDR2 from the germline V gene are KGHSH and LQKENI. Germline trimming cut 4 bases from V and 2 bases from J; bases unmatched to any gene: 2. This CDR3 has 15 amino acids.

This clone was observed once. The chain recombines TRBV2 with TRBJ2-7; 8 bases agree with TRBD2. Germline CDR1 reads SNHLY; CDR2 reads FYNNEI. This CDR3 region has 12 residues. J lost 5 bases, V lost 6 bases, and 3 bases had no gene match. The CDR3 sequence is CASRREGDEQYF. As DNA, the CDR3 is TGTGCCAGCAGACGGGAGGGGGACGAGCAGTACTTC.

V and J are TRBV6-5 and TRBJ1-2, with D maybe TRBD1 (6 bases). V was clipped by 4 bases and J by 7 bases, with 22 bases between them. CDR1 is MNHEY, CDR2 SVGAGI, per germline. The CDR3 extends over 16 amino acids. The CDR3 is CASSFLRDRGGGGYTF. In DNA, the CDR3 is TGTGCCAGCAGTTTCCTCCGAGACAGAGGGGGGGGTGGCTACACCTTC.

In this sample, this clone turned up once. The rearrangement uses TRBV27 and TRBJ2-2, with a tentative D call TRBD1 (5 bases). The CDR3 contains 15 residues. Germline CDR1 is MNHEY and CDR2 is SMNVEV (reference sequence). V was trimmed by 6 bases and J by 4 bases, leaving 15 bases between them. Here the CDR3 reads CASSLQGRSTGELFF. CDR3 coding DNA: TGTGCCAGCAGCCTGCAGGGTAGAAGCACCGGGGAGCTGTTTTTT.

V is TRBV7-8 and J is TRBJ1-1, with a possible D match to TRBD1 (6 bases). V was trimmed by 5 bases and J by 2 bases, leaving 21 bases between them. The CDR3 is made up of 17 amino acids. The germline V gene encodes CDR1 SGHVS and CDR2 FQNEAQ. In DNA, the CDR3 is TGTGCCAGCAGCCGACTGGGGCAGGGGCAAGTAAACACTGAAGCTTTCTTT. It specifies CASSRLGQGQVNTEAFF.

This rearrangement joins TRBV7-9 to TRBJ1-6; 8 nucleotides match TRBD1. Germline V gives CDR1 SEHNR, CDR2 FQNEAQ (reference sequence). V shed 5 bases, J shed 8 bases, and the junction held 8 bases outside the gene matches. There are 15 residues in the CDR3. CDR3 protein: CASSKGQGGYSPLHF. For the CDR3, the DNA is TGTGCCAGCAGCAAAGGACAGGGTGGCTATTCACCCCTCCACTTT.

J is TRBJ2-6 and V is TRBV28; D is undetermined. CDR3 length equals 15 residues. In germline, CDR1 is MDHEN, CDR2 SYDVKM. Trimming stripped 8 bases from V and 4 bases from J, with 15 bases between. Written as DNA, the CDR3 is TGTGCCAGCGGCAGAGGAGATGCCGGGGCCAACGTCCTGACTTTC. Residues: CASGRGDAGANVLTF.